In this sample, the clone carrying this TCR beta chain turned up many times. RNA transcripts gave rise to amplified TCR beta CDR3 regions. HTBI primers were employed in a first-round RT-PCR of the TCR CDR3. TCRdb reprocessed the multiplex PCR reads with MiXCR, giving one entry per CDR3 protein. The sample includes some 510,000 distinct CDR3 sequences, roughly 50% of them seen just once. The data are from a study of T cells in Graves' hyperthyroidism and ophthalmopathy. Germline CDR1 reads KGHDR; CDR2 reads SFDVKD. The CDR3 is 15 amino acids. The trim removed 5 bases at V and 1 base at J, leaving 3 bases unmatched.

The sequencing sample was made of peripheral blood or thyroid tissue (not recorded which). This receptor was identified in a woman aged 18-29 years with Graves' hyperthyroidism. The chain combines TRBV24-1 with TRBJ2-2; 7 bases map to TRBD1. Written as DNA, the CDR3 is TGTGCCACCAGTGGTGACAGGGAGAACACCGGGGAGCTGTTTTTT. Amino acid sequence: CATSGDRENTGELFF.